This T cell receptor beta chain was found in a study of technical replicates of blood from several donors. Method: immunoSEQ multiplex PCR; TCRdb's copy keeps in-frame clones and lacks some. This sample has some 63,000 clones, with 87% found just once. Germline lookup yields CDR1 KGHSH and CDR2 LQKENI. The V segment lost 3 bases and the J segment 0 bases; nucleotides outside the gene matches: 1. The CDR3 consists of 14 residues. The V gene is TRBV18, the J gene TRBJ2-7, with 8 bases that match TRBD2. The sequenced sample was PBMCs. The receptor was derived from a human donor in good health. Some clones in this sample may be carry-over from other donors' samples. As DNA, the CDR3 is TGTGCCAGCTCACCTAGCGGGATCTCCTACGAGCAGTACTTC. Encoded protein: CASSPSGISYEQYF.